This TCR beta chain was captured in a study of T cells after posttransplantation cyclophosphamide. Controls had myeloablative marrow grafts with methotrexate and calcineurin inhibitor, sampled at 1 year. The germline V gene has CDR1 DFQATT and CDR2 SNEGSKA (reference sequence). This CDR3 contains 11 residues. Trimming shortened V by 3 bases and J by 14 bases, and 11 bases separated the two germline ends. Generated by immunoSEQ multiplex PCR, the TCRdb table keeps only in-frame clones and is missing some. This table has about 16,000 clones, about nine tenths appearing once. Specimen: PBMCs, collected after an allogeneic stem cell transplant with a calcineurin inhibitor and methotrexate. The gene calls are TRBV20-1 and TRBJ1-6; no clear D gene. The receptor was isolated from a male patient in his fifties who received an allogeneic stem cell transplant from an unrelated donor, was CMV-positive, and had chronic GVHD only. The T cells may partly be graft donor cells. DNA for the CDR3: TGCAGTGCTAGTACTAAGGAAGCCCTCCACTTT. Protein product: CSASTKEALHF.